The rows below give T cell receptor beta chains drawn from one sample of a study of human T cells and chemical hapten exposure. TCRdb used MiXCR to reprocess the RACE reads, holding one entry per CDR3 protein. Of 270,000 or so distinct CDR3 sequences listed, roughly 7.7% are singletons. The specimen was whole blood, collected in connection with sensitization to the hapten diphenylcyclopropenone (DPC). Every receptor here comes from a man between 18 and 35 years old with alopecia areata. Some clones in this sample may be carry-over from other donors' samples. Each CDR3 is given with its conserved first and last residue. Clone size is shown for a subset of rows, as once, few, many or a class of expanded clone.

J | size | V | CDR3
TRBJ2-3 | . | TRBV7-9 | CASSPRGRKTDTQYF
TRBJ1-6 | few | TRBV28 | CASSLNGRPPPLHF
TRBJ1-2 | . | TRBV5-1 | CASSLRTSPGPSNYGYTF
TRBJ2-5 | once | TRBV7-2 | CASSLVGAGETQYF
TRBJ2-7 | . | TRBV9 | CASSVAVGYEQYF
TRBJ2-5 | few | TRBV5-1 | CASSPGRASGGTNQETQYF
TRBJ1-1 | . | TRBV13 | CASSLISGVTTAMNTEAFF
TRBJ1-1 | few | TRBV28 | CASSPVPNTEAFF
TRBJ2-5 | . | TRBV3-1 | CASSQGTLETQYF
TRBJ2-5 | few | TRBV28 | CASSSASASGVQETQYF
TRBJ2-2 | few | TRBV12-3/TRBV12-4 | CASIPGDANTGELFF
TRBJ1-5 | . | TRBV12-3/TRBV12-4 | CASSLGRRFSNQPQHF
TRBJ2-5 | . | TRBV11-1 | CASRVGDWKETQYF
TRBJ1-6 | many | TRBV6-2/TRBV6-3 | CASSPTENSPLHF
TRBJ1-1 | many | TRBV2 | CASMRTGGLNTEAFF
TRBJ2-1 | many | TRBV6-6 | CASSYTDEQFF
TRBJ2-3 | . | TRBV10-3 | CAISEGRGQQDTQYF
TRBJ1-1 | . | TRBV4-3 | CASSQDPSKGQGPIEAFF
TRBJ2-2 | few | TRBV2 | CASKSGTGFNTGELFF
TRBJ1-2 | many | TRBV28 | CASIRTAGGYTF
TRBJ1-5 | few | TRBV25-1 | CASSESGGIQPQHF
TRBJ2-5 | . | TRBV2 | CASSFRDPQETQYF
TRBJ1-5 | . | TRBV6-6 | CASSYAAAPNQPQHF
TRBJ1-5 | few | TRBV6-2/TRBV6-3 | CASRQPGDRGVWFNQPQHF